This TCR beta chain was recovered during a study of OX40 agonist ivuxolimab in advanced cancers. Study-level information: Eligibility admitted prior anti-PD-1, anti-PD-L1 or anti-CTLA-4 therapy; about 42% had some.

Repertoires were generated with immunoSEQ multiplex PCR, while TCRdb's copy carries only in-frame clones and drops some. The sample yields more than 55,000 clones, 70% to 90% seen once. CDR3 size: 16 residues. Trimming cost V 1 base and J 8 bases, with 18 bases left between them. CDR1 and CDR2 from the germline V gene are SGHAT and FQDESV (reference sequence). The V call is TRBV11-1, the J call TRBJ2-4, with unresolved D. The specimen was CD4+ or CD8+ T cells sorted from blood, collected in a trial of the OX40 agonist ivuxolimab. This clonotype originated in an adult with an advanced solid tumor such as melanoma, head and neck, liver or kidney cancer. The CDR3 region is CASSLGTSYSRDIQYF. The CDR3 DNA follows: TGTGCCAGCAGCTTAGGGACGAGCTACAGCCGGGACATTCAGTACTTC.